This TCR beta chain appears in the sequencing data of a study of T cell changes during pregnancy in multiple sclerosis. The protocol was immunoSEQ multiplex PCR, while the TCRdb copy is restricted to in-frame clones and leaves out a portion. This table has under 40,000 clones, about 92% appearing once. This CDR3 is built from 13 residues. Germline loops: CDR1 LNHDA, CDR2 SQIVND (reference sequence). With 4 bases clipped from V and 9 bases from J, the junction kept 9 bases outside the gene matches. The rearrangement uses TRBV19 and TRBJ2-7; TRBD1 aligns across 7 bases. The clonotype was recovered from a female donor with multiple sclerosis, enrolled in a pregnancy study. The sample in question was CD8+ T cells from peripheral blood mononuclear cells, obtained in the third trimester of pregnancy. The CDR3 DNA sequence: TGTGCCAGTAGTAGCAAGACAGGGTTCGGGCAGTACTTC. Its protein is CASSSKTGFGQYF. Combining the CDR3 with reference TRBV19 and TRBJ2-7 gives the whole variable domain DGGITQSPKYLFRKEGQNVTLSCEQNLNHDAMYWYRQDPGQGLRLIYYSQIVNDFQKGDIAEGYSVSREKKESFPLTVTSAQKNPTAFYLCASSSKTGFGQYFGPGTRLTVT.